This T cell receptor (beta chain) appears in the sequencing data of a study of T-cell reconstitution after alpha-beta-depleted transplantation in children. The study's findings and limits: From surviving recipient T cells and thymic progenitors came the high day-60 TCRbeta diversity observed in some patients. After transplant, at about two months, alpha-beta T cells were reportedly derived from several hundred expanded graft clones. Fresh T-cell production supplied most of the T-cell counts and diversity seen one year after transplant.

Using unique molecular identifiers, the investigators prepared the TCRbeta library. TCRdb analysed the PCR reads with MiXCR anew, one entry per CDR3 protein. The sample gives about 580,000 distinct CDR3 sequences, roughly 30% of which show up once; under 45% is in the top ten. CDR1 is SGDLS, CDR2 YYNGEE, per germline. This CDR3 has 15 amino acids. Trimming left V 0 bases short and J 7 bases short, with 13 bases between. This clonotype was detected a few times. Its antigen is undetermined. This sequence originates from a boy in the first two years of life with Wiskott-Aldrich syndrome, due to receive a stem cell transplant. This chain connects TRBV9 to TRBJ2-2, with unresolved D. The starting material was PBMCs, obtained before TCRalphabeta/CD19-depleted stem cell transplant. CDR3 loop: CASSVGRSVGGELFF. The CDR3 DNA follows: TGTGCCAGCAGCGTAGGTCGGTCAGTGGGCGGGGAGCTGTTTTTT.